The 4 T cell receptor beta chains listed next were all sequenced from one sample in a study of T cell repertoires in cytomegalovirus infection. TCRdb processed the reads anew with MiXCR; each CDR3 protein has one entry. Among hundreds of thousands of distinct CDR3 sequences listed, about a sixth were seen once. Sequenced material: PBMCs. Receptors originate from a human donor in good health (CMV status not recorded). Some clones in this sample may be carry-over from other donors' samples.

This clonotype was found many times. The J gene is TRBJ2-1, the V gene TRBV7-2; TRBD2 matches at 13 bases. The CDR3 is 17 amino acids. Germline V gives CDR1 SGHTA, CDR2 FQGNSA. With V trimmed by 3 bases and J by 8 bases, 10 bases remained unmatched. This CDR3 reads CASSFTSGGVVLHEQFF. The DNA of the CDR3 is TGTGCCAGCAGCTTCACTAGCGGGGGGGTCGTACTCCATGAGCAGTTCTTC.

This clonotype was seen a few times. The rearrangement uses TRBV27 and TRBJ1-4, with D possibly matching TRBD1 (6 bases). V lost 8 bases to trimming and J lost 2 bases, with 12 bases between them. Germline V gene sequence: CDR1 MNHEY, CDR2 SMNVEV (reference sequence). The CDR3 runs 14 residues. Here the CDR3 reads CASGSQGTNEKLFF. CDR3 DNA sequence: TGTGCCAGCGGATCGCAGGGGACTAATGAAAAACTGTTTTTT.

The genes are TRBV3-1 and TRBJ1-3; D is perhaps TRBD1 (6 bases). The CDR3 is 14 residues long. Germline V lookup: CDR1 LGHDT, CDR2 YNNKEL (reference sequence). V was cut by 5 bases and J by 4 bases, with 12 bases left in between. In DNA, the CDR3 is TGTGCCAGCAGCGTTGGGGGCCGCGGAAACACCATATATTTT. This gives the protein CASSVGGRGNTIYF.

The table lists this clonotype with many counts. V usage is TRBV7-2 and J usage is TRBJ1-4, with TRBD1 as a possible D gene (5 bases). Trimming pared 5 bases from V and 2 bases from J, leaving 12 bases between. In germline, CDR1 is SGHTA, CDR2 FQGNSA. This CDR3 spans 15 amino acids. CDR3 in amino acids: CASSARQYTNEKLFF. DNA for the CDR3: TGTGCCAGCAGCGCTAGACAGTACACTAATGAAAAACTGTTTTTT. The full variable domain, with the rest looked up from reference TRBV7-2 and TRBJ1-4, is GAGVSQSPSNKVTEKGKDVELRCDPISGHTALYWYRQSLGQGLEFLIYFQGNSAPDKSGLPSDRFSAERTGGSVSTLTIQRTQQEDSAVYLCASSARQYTNEKLFFGSGTQLSVL.